The rows below give T cell receptor beta chains drawn from one sample of a study of OX40 agonist ivuxolimab in advanced cancers. Assay: immunoSEQ multiplex PCR; the TCRdb copy retains only in-frame clones and omits some. The sample lists roughly 48,000 clones; roughly 80% were seen once. The sequencing here drew on CD4+ or CD8+ T cells sorted from blood, taken in a trial of the OX40 agonist ivuxolimab. Receptors originate from an adult with an advanced solid tumor such as melanoma, head and neck, liver or kidney cancer. The conserved cysteine and the conserved F or W are not part of the CDR3 here. A D gene is named only where the DNA matches it firmly.

v_call,d_call,cdr3_aa
TRBV5-4,.,ASSLATQGEQY
TRBV7-7,.,ASSSAIADTQY
TRBV29-1,.,SVRGGQARWETQY
TRBV7-9,.,ASSLSGNQPQH
TRBV7-2,TRBD2,ASSNQRGAGDTQY
TRBV5-1,.,ASRQGHQETQY
TRBV6-5,.,ASSSQAMNTEAF
TRBV19,.,ASSSESSPLH
TRBV18,.,ASSPHVPAKNEQY
TRBV6-1,TRBD1,ASSTTGGQPQH
TRBV5-1,TRBD1,ASSYGQGENTEAF
TRBV5-4,TRBD2,ASSRGGDGDTQY
TRBV6-6,.,ASSDDTPGDTQY
TRBV5-6,TRBD1,ASSLGTGGRWDEQY
TRBV28,TRBD1,ASRSGGFYNSPLH
TRBV7-8,.,ASSPQNHEQY
TRBV30,.,AWTDFRPNTEAF
TRBV6-5,TRBD1,ASTSGGANTEAF
TRBV6-1,TRBD1,ASSLDRGRPYEQY
TRBV5-1,.,ASSSPYEQY
TRBV5-4,TRBD1,ASSSGQLKETQY
TRBV7-2,.,ASSLLGAGANVLT
TRBV5-1,TRBD2,ASSVRLAGTYNEQF
TRBV5-6,TRBD1,ASSSGTGGIKTQY
TRBV18,TRBD1,ASSAPGQGHSDQPQH
TRBV5-5,.,ASSLLTWSTEAF
TRBV7-3,TRBD2,ASSLAAGGNFADTQY
TRBV15,.,ATSSDRNQPQH
TRBV27,.,ASMARTEETQY
TRBV6-5,.,ASSRSQGGNTIY
TRBV6-1,.,ASSGRRRAPNTEAF
TRBV13,TRBD2,ASSLGLAGRTGELF
TRBV29-1,.,SVGPGTFPTDTQY
TRBV7-9,.,ASSPHAPSGAGETQY
TRBV19,TRBD1,ASSPGQGLMNTEAF
TRBV7-2,.,ASSLGAGRVNTEAF
TRBV18,.,ASSPPQGSYEQY
TRBV9,.,ASSPAHDTQY
TRBV9,TRBD1,ASSPGQGIRTEAF
TRBV19,TRBD1,ASKVGQGNTEAF
TRBV30,.,AWAEYQETQY
TRBV5-6,.,ASSGMGSNGYT
TRBV10-2,TRBD2,LTSGSRYEQF
TRBV7-3,.,ASSLGTQNTEAF
TRBV5-1,.,ASSLRDGGTGELF
TRBV5-6,.,ASSPSPYNEQF
TRBV10-3,.,ASTDPGMQYEQY
TRBV9,.,ASQRTGTAETQY
TRBV7-6,.,ASSLQASSGNQPQH
TRBV7-8,TRBD1,ATQSGQGTNEKLF
TRBV27,TRBD2,ASSPSGSLGGTDTQY
TRBV18,.,ASSPDGRYGYT
TRBV18,.,ASSPMASPSNEQF
TRBV19,.,ASSIGTPSAGQF
TRBV5-5,TRBD1,ASSFARDSMNTEAF
TRBV6-1,TRBD1,ASSESGGGSPLH
TRBV11-3,TRBD1,ASSSGGETGELF
TRBV5-4,TRBD1,ASSGTGGAGRTEAF